This T cell receptor beta chain is drawn from a study of regulatory T cells in long-lasting Graves disease. Trimming removed 3 bases at V and 1 base at J, with 12 bases between. Per germline, CDR1 MDHEN and CDR2 SYDVKM. This CDR3 is built from 15 residues. The time point here: persistent/refractory GD, antithyroid drugs over 5 years with positive TRAb. Scientists built the TCR library using RNA that was extracted from PBMCs. From each patient, around 8.9 milliliters of peripheral blood was drawn and collected into an EDTA anticoagulant tube. TCR beta libraries were built with iRepertoire HTBI primers and Arm-PCR of CDR3 regions. MiXCR, run by TCRdb on the multiplex PCR reads, gives a single entry per CDR3 protein. The table shows about 460,000 distinct CDR3 sequences, with about 20% occurring only once. There are many counts of this clonotype.

This TCR was sampled from a female donor with Graves disease. The sequences come from peripheral blood mononuclear cells (PBMCs), collected when the disease was refractory, from a patient treated with antithyroid drugs. This chain connects TRBV28 to TRBJ1-1, with D perhaps TRBD1 (5 bases). The CDR3 here is CASSFYDSSNTEAFF. As DNA, the CDR3 is TGTGCCAGCAGTTTTTATGACAGTTCGAACACTGAAGCTTTCTTT.